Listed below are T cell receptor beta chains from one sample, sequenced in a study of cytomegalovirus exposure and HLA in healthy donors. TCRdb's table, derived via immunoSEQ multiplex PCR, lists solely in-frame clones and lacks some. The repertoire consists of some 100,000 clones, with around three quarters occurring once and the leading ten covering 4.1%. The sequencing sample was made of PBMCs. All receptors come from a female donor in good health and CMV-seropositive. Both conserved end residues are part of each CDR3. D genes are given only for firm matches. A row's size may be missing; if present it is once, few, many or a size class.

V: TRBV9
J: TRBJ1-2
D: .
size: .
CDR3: CASSVGVAGNYGYTF
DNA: TGTGCCAGCAGCGTAGGGGTCGCAGGCAACTATGGCTACACCTTC

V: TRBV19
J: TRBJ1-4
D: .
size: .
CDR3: CASSREDPRTEKLFF
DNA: TGTGCCAGTAGCCGGGAGGATCCCCGCACAGAAAAACTGTTTTTT

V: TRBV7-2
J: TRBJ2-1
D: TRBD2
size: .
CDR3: CASSFRTSNEQFF
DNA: TGTGCCAGCAGCTTTCGGACTAGCAATGAGCAGTTCTTC

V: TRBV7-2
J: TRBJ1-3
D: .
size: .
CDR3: CASSHGLLSGNTIYF
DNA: TGTGCCAGCAGCCACGGACTGCTCTCTGGAAACACCATATATTTT

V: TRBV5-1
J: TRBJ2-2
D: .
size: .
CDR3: CASTPRGEPGELFF
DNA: TGCGCCAGCACACCCAGGGGGGAGCCCGGGGAGCTGTTTTTT

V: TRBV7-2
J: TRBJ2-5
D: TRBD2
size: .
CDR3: CASSLGGAGGETQYF
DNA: TGTGCCAGCAGCTTAGGAGGGGCGGGAGGGGAGACCCAGTACTTC

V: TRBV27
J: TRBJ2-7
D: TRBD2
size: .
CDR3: CASRSGGGGVYF
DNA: TGTGCCAGCAGGTCGGGGGGGGGAGGCGTGTACTTC

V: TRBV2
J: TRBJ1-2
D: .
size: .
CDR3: CASSENRAYGYTF
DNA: TGTGCCAGCAGTGAAAACAGGGCCTATGGCTACACCTTC

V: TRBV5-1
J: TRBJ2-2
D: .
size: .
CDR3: CASSLGAGAKSGELFF
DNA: TGCGCCAGCAGCTTGGGTGCCGGAGCCAAGTCCGGGGAGCTGTTTTTT

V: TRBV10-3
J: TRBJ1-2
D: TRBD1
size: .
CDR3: CAISEEGTGDGYTF
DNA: TGTGCCATCAGTGAGGAGGGGACAGGGGATGGCTACACCTTC

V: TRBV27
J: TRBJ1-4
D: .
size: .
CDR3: CASRGAGGGEKLFF
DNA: TGTGCCAGCAGGGGGGCGGGAGGGGGTGAAAAACTGTTTTTT

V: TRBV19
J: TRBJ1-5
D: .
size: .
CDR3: CASQSLGGSGQPQHF
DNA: TGTGCCAGCCAAAGCCTGGGGGGATCTGGTCAGCCCCAGCATTTT

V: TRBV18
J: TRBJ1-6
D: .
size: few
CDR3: CASSPDSDNSPLHF
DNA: TGTGCCAGCTCACCGGACAGCGATAATTCACCCCTCCACTTT

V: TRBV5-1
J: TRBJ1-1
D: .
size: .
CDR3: CASSLGQGVRDTEAFF
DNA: TGCGCCAGCAGCTTGGGGCAGGGTGTAAGGGACACTGAAGCTTTCTTT

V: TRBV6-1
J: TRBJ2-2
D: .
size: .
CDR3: CAASDRHYTGELFF
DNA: TGTGCCGCCTCCGACAGGCACTACACCGGGGAGCTGTTTTTT

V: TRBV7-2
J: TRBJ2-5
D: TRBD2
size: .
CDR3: CASSFPGLQETQYF
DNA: TGTGCCAGCAGCTTCCCGGGACTACAAGAGACCCAGTACTTC

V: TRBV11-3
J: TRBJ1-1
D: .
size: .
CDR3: CASSPGGLENTEAFF
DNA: TGTGCCAGCAGCCCGGGGGGCTTAGAGAACACTGAAGCTTTCTTT

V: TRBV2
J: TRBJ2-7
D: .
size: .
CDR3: CASSVRYEQYF
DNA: TGTGCCAGCAGTGTCCGCTACGAGCAGTACTTC

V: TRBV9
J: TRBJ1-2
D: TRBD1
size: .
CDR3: CASSVGGQGVFNYGYTF
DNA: TGTGCCAGCAGCGTAGGAGGACAGGGGGTCTTTAACTATGGCTACACCTTC

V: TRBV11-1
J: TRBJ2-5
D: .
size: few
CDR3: CASSFGGTSETQYF
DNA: TGTGCCAGCAGCTTCGGGGGGACATCAGAGACCCAGTACTTC

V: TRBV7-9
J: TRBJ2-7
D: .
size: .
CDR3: CASSTVSTRSGYEQYF
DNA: TGTGCCAGCAGCACTGTCTCGACTCGAAGTGGCTACGAGCAGTACTTC

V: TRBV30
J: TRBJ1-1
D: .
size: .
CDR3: CAWSRQQGTGTEAFF
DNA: TGTGCCTGGAGTCGGCAACAGGGAACGGGCACTGAAGCTTTCTTT

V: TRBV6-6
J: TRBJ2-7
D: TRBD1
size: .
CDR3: CASSYSKGALYEQYF
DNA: TGTGCCAGCAGTTACTCGAAGGGGGCATTGTACGAGCAGTACTTC

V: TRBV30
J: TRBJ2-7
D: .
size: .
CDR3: CAWSVGAHSGEQYF
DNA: TGTGCCTGGAGTGTAGGGGCCCACTCTGGCGAGCAGTACTTC